This record looks at one T cell receptor (beta chain) sequence and its context. Its antigen is currently unknown. The data were obtained in a study of T cell responses to AZD1222 COVID-19 vaccine. The study, taken as a whole, reports: Clonal diversity may have been underestimated in mostly white British donors.

Trimming stripped 3 bases from V and 4 bases from J, with 18 bases between. Germline CDR1 and CDR2: SGDLS and YYNGEE. The CDR3 runs to 16 residues. Method: immunoSEQ multiplex PCR; TCRdb's copy keeps in-frame clones and lacks some. The sample includes just over 95,000 clones, 70% to 90% of them seen just once. The starting material was peripheral blood, obtained on day 0 of AZD1222 vaccination. The rearrangement links TRBV9 to TRBJ2-3, with D perhaps TRBD1 or TRBD2 (5 bases each). The clonotype was recovered from an adult in good health. The CDR3 DNA is TGTGCCAGCAGCGGAAGGGACGCTAGATTGTCAGATACGCAGTATTTT. This sequence encodes CASSGRDARLSDTQYF.